This TCR beta chain stems from a study of T cell responses to AZD1222 COVID-19 vaccine (dated by TCRdb to the early 2020s). Notes on the research overall: AZD1222 recipients given second doses at about 4 weeks or at about 12 weeks were pooled, since spike-specific TCR depth and breadth were not found to differ between the two schedules. Enrollment into the trials was organized by age into subgroups of 18-55, 56-69 and 70-plus years, and those subgroups contained roughly 160, 29 and 62 TCR-sequenced participants, respectively. A total of over 230 trial participants underwent TCR sequencing, of whom approximately 210 received two doses of AZD1222 and 26 received two doses of the MenACWY control vaccine. The investigation overall reported the following: After two AZD1222 doses, spike-specific TCR breadth and depth were significantly higher than at day 0 and than in MenACWY recipients. Vaccine-associated CD4 TCRs spanned the whole spike protein, with dominant responses in regions 160-218 and 743-854. In the small 56-69-year group, the increase in depth fell short of significance, most likely because of low power. Participants were mostly white British, with more females than males. The authors suggested clonal diversity may have been underestimated. Because no day 14 peak-response samples were available, the repertoires could be characterized only after the peak T cell response. Conclusions about previously exposed vaccinees are limited because only a handful of AZD1222 recipients were SARS-CoV-2 seropositive at baseline. Nearly half of unique spike-specific TCRs reportedly recognized epitopes outside regions mutated in the B.1.351 and B.1.1.7 variants.

To note about this clone: Its antigen has not been determined. The sample holds no much larger clone one base away, and base qualities are not on file.

Interpreted using the paper, the time point label stands for: baseline before first vaccination. Vaccinee samples came from UK trials COV001 and COV002, including a single-blind randomized controlled phase 2/3 trial of AZD1222 (ChAdOx1 nCoV-19) in healthy adults. Trial participant PBMC samples were collected at day 0 and day 28 after the second dose for TCRbeta chain sequencing. The CDR3 regions of human TCRbeta chains were analyzed by immunosequencing. The published analysis was carried out like this. Repertoire TCRs were checked for matches against a reference library of SARS-CoV-2-specific TCRs that had been generated using the MIRA antigen-specificity platform. Breadth was defined as the fraction of unique TCRs that were SARS-CoV-2-associated, and depth was defined as the fraction of total T cells that were SARS-CoV-2-associated. Using the MIRA data, each spike-specific TCR was mapped to the spike region that the TCR reacts to and placed in a CD4 or CD8 class. Log10-transformed breadth and depth values were compared by one-way ANOVA with Sidak's multiple comparisons tests. TCRdb carries this immuneACCESS record with in-frame sequences only. Its versions omit some clonotypes, under half of them owing to an unresolved V gene in the studies checked, with the rest unexplained. V and J calls and clone size are copied from that table; D and trimming were computed from the DNA. This sample is represented by about 120,000 clones; approximately 90% of them were singletons. Of the sample, 7.5% to 9% is held by the ten largest clones.

The TCR comes from an adult in good health. The sample consisted of peripheral blood, taken on day 0 of AZD1222 vaccination.

The DNA reads TGTGCCAGCAGCCGGAACAGGGTGTTAAACACCGGGGAGCTGTTTTTT. Translation gives CASSRNRVLNTGELFF. The chain is assembled from TRBV7-9 and TRBJ2-2; a weak D assignment points to TRBD1 (6 bases agree). The CDR3 contains 16 residues, cysteine and phenylalanine counted. The entry retains the CDR3 DNA only, 48 bases that are in frame from base 1. Taken from the germline V gene (reference sequence), the CDR1 and CDR2 loops are SEHNR and FQNEAQ. Between the V and J ends, shortened by 5 bases and 2 bases respectively, the junction contains 15 bases.